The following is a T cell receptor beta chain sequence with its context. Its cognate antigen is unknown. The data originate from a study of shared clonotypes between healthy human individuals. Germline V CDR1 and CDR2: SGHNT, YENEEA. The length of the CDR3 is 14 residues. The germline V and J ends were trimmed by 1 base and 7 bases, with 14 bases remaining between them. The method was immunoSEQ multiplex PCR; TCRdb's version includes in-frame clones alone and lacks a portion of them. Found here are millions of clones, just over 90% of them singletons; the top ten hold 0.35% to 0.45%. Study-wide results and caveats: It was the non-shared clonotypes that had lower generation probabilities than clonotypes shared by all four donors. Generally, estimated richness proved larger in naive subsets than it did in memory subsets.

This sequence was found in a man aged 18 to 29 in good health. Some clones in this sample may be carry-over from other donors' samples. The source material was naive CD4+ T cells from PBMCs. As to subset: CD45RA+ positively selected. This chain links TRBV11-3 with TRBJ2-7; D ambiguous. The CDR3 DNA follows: TGTGCCAGCAGCTTAGGTTCTATGGATGGGGAGCAGTACTTC. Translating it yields CASSLGSMDGEQYF.